This T cell receptor (beta chain) is drawn from a study of blood T cell repertoires in COVID-19 (dated by TCRdb to the early 2020s). For the wider study: The collaborator samples originated in the United States, Italy and Spain and spanned the acute and convalescent phases of COVID-19. Samples were obtained from the ongoing ImmuneRACE study (first 160 participants) and from 950 to 1,500 subjects provided by 6 global collaborators. The material from the prospective study consisted of cDNA or gDNA derived from T cells, B-cell-depleted T cells, or PBMCs. Subjects who had been exposed to COVID-19, were actively infected with it, or had recovered from it provided the deeply sampled blood TCRbeta repertoires that made up the dataset. The sample metadata nearly always contained a de-identified subject ID, COVID-19 status, age in years and sex. The repertoires were released in a freely available public database meant as a resource for research on the immune response to SARS-CoV-2. Where HLA class I and class II types were available, the types were taken from metadata supplied by the sample provider, not from assay-based typing. Overall study outcomes, separate from this receptor: Clinical and demographic metadata were provided uncurated, with the amount varying by source and participant.

The germline V and J ends show losses of 0 bases and 5 bases respectively, and no gene match explains 1 base of the junction. The germline V gene (reference sequence) provides CDR1 GTSNPN and CDR2 SVGIG. From the cysteine up to the phenylalanine, the CDR3 has a length of 13 residues. Here the CDR3 DNA is all that survives: 39 bases in frame from base 1. Concerning this clone: Its antigen specificity is not known. No quality values exist for individual bases; no much larger clone is one base distant.

TCRbeta CDR3 regions were amplified from genomic DNA using the immunoSEQ Assay, a bias-controlled multiplex PCR. Per the authors' processing: The number of nucleated cells in each sample was estimated from the amplification of reference gene primers within the assay. To quantify the absolute abundance of each unique TCRbeta CDR3 rearrangement, sequence reads were collapsed and filtered. Productive Simpson clonality was computed per sample as the square root of Simpson's diversity index over productive rearrangements. Drawn from immuneACCESS, this table holds only the in-frame rearrangements with V and J called that TCRdb kept. Clones are partly lost; checked studies trace under half to an unresolved V gene and leave the rest unexplained. V, J and clone size are taken as reported in that table, and D and trimming were inferred from the DNA itself. The table for this sample lists approximately 93,000 clones; 75% to 85% of them were counted only once. In total, the top ten clones hold about 10% of the sample.

Collaborating institutions collected whole blood in K2EDTA tubes following their own protocols. For TCRbeta analysis, collaborators shipped samples in one of three forms: frozen whole blood, isolated PBMCs, or DNA extracted from either of those sample types. Specimen: peripheral blood. The sequence was obtained from a woman of 80 years or more with acute or convalescent COVID-19. This sequence uses TRBV30 and TRBJ2-4; TRBD2 matches 7 bases in the middle. The nucleotides read TGTGCCTGGAGTGTGGGGAGGGAAAACATTCAGTACTTC. Translated, it gives CAWSVGRENIQYF.